The clone carrying this T cell receptor (beta chain) has at least ten counts. Its cognate antigen is unknown. Investigators amplified TCR beta CDR3 regions from RNA transcripts. Second-round multiplex PCR came after first-round RT-PCR with HTBI primers. TCRdb called the multiplex PCR reads again in MiXCR, with one record for every CDR3 protein. The sample lists just over 600,000 distinct CDR3 sequences, 22% occurring once. Aged 18 to 65, hyperthyroidism patients had new diagnoses of under 2 months' duration. Exclusion covered patients with other autoimmune diseases or uncontrolled infections (as well as pregnancy or lactation). With 3 bases removed from V and 10 bases from J, the gap between germline ends came to 10 bases. CDR3 length: 13 amino acids. The sample comes from a study of Graves' ophthalmopathy and Graves' hyperthyroidism. Findings and limits, study-wide: Forecasting of ophthalmopathy progression by the model achieved around 68% sensitivity and around 77% specificity.

V and J are TRBV12-3 or TRBV12-4 and TRBJ1-6; D remains ambiguous. Sequenced: peripheral blood. This sequence was found in a woman between 18 and 29 years old with stable Graves' hyperthyroidism. Some clones in this sample may be carry-over from other donors' samples. This CDR3 reads CASSLEAASPLHF. The CDR3 DNA is TGTGCCAGCAGTTTGGAGGCAGCGTCACCCCTCCACTTT.